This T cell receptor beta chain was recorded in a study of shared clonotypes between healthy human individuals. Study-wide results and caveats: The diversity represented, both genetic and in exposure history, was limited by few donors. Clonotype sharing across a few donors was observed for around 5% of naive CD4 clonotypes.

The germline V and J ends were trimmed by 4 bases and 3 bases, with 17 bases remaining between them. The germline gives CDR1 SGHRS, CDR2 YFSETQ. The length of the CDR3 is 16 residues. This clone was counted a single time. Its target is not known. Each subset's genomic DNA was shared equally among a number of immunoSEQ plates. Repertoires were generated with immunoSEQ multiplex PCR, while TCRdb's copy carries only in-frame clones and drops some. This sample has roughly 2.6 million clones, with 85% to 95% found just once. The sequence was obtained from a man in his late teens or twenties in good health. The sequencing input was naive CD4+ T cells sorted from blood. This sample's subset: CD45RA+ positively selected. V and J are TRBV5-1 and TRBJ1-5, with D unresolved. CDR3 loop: CASSPWTGDDNQPQHF. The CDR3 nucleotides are TGCGCCAGCAGCCCGTGGACCGGCGATGACAATCAGCCCCAGCATTTT.